The sequence of this TCR beta chain was determined in a study of monozygotic twins with inflammatory bowel disease. Whole-study results and caveats: TCRbeta inverse Simpson diversity was decreased in IBD patients versus healthy co-twins. The analysis failed to separate different T cell subtypes.

Nested PCRs (approximately 16 and 10 cycles, two total) were applied to TCRalpha and TCRbeta cDNA. For each CDR3 protein, TCRdb gives one entry from its re-call of the 5' RACE reads, without DNA. Its clone listing holds about 85,000 distinct CDR3 sequences. About this clonotype itself: What it binds is not known.

The V gene's germline CDR1 is PRHDT and CDR2 FYEKMQ (reference sequence). The CDR3 spans 13 residues. Sequencing used blood. The sequence was obtained from a human donor with ulcerative colitis or Crohn's disease, or a healthy co-twin of an affected twin (not recorded which). The chain has TRBV13 and TRBJ2-7. The CDR3 sequence: CASSFLSLGEQYF.